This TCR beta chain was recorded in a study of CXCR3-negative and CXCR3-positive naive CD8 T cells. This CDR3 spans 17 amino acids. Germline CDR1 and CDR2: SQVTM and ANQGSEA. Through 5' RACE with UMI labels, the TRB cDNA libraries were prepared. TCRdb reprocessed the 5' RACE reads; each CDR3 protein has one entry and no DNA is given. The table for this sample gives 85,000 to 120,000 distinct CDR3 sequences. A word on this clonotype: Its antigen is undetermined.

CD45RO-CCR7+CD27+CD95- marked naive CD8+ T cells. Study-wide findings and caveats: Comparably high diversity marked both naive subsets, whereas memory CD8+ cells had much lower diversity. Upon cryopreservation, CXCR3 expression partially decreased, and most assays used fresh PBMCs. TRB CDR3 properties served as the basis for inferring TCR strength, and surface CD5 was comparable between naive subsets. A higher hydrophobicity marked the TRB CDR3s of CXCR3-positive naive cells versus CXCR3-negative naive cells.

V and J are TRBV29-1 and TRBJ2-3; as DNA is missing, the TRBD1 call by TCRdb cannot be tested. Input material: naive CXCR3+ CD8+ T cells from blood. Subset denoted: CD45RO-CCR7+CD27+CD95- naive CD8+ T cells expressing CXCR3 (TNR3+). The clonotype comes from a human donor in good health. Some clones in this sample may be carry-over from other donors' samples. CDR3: CSVVRGAGEGGADTQYF.